A single sample is the source of the 13 T cell receptor beta chains below, sequenced in a study of T cells in Graves' hyperthyroidism and ophthalmopathy. Amplification yielded TCR beta CDR3 regions, with RNA transcripts as the source. An initial round of RT-PCR targeting the TCR CDR3 relied on the HTBI primer set. TCRdb analysed the multiplex PCR reads with MiXCR anew, one entry per CDR3 protein. This table holds around 300,000 distinct CDR3 sequences, 25% to 30% found once. Source material: blood. Receptors were obtained from a man aged 40-49 years with Graves' hyperthyroidism that later progressed to Graves' ophthalmopathy.

This clonotype appeared a few times. V usage is TRBV6-2 or TRBV6-3 and J usage is TRBJ2-7; D tentatively reads TRBD1 or TRBD2 (5 bases each). CDR1 MNHEY and CDR2 SVGEGT come from the germline V gene. V was clipped by 2 bases and J by 5 bases, with 10 bases between them. The CDR3 covers 13 residues. In DNA form, the CDR3 reads TGTGCCAGCAGTTACCGGCAGGGAGACGAGCAGTACTTC. Residues: CASSYRQGDEQYF.

At least ten counts were recorded for this clonotype. The chain is built from TRBV10-3 and TRBJ2-7, with TRBD1 identical over 8 bases. V shed 3 bases and J 5 bases; nucleotides not matched to a gene: 3. This CDR3 has 13 amino acids. The germline CDR1 and CDR2 sequences are ENHRY and SYGVKD. The CDR3 region is CAISEGQGHEQYF. CDR3 nucleotide sequence: TGTGCCATCAGTGAAGGACAGGGCCACGAGCAGTACTTC.

This clonotype was found once. The chain combines TRBV2 with TRBJ2-7; TRBD1 aligns across 10 bases. V was pared by 6 bases and J by 7 bases, with 12 bases of the junction left unmatched. The CDR3 totals 15 residues. The V gene's germline CDR1 is SNHLY and CDR2 FYNNEI. This CDR3 reads CASRQTGTGAVEQYF. The CDR3 DNA is TGTGCCAGCAGGCAAACCGGGACAGGGGCCGTGGAGCAGTACTTC.

This clonotype was seen repeatedly, ten times or more. This sequence joins TRBV12-3 or TRBV12-4 and TRBJ2-7; D is ambiguous. The CDR3 length is 13 residues. V was trimmed by 3 bases and J by 5 bases, leaving 11 bases between them. The CDR3 here is CASSFGKFDEQYF. DNA for the CDR3: TGTGCCAGCAGTTTTGGGAAATTTGACGAGCAGTACTTC.

This clonotype has a count of ten or more. The CDR3 reads CASSLGGLSDYGYTF. The CDR3 DNA reads as TGTGCCAGCAGTTTAGGGGGTCTTAGTGACTATGGCTACACCTTC. The J gene is TRBJ1-2, the V gene TRBV12-3 or TRBV12-4; D call uncertain. V was pared by 1 base and J by 3 bases, with 12 bases between. This CDR3 is 15 amino acids long.

In this sample, this clonotype turned up many times. The chain is built from TRBV5-1 and TRBJ1-1, with unresolved D. Germline values: CDR1 SGHRS, CDR2 YFSETQ. Between the trimmed V and J ends, which lost 5 bases and 7 bases, there was a span of 18 bases. This CDR3 is built from 14 residues. This chain's CDR3 is CASRQQSGSVEAFF. DNA for the CDR3: TGCGCCAGCAGACAACAGTCGGGTTCCGTTGAAGCTTTCTTT.

The chain carries TRBV20-1 and TRBJ2-5; the match to TRBD2 covers 9 bases. The CDR3 has 16 amino acids. The V segment lost 7 bases and the J segment 0 bases; nucleotides outside the gene matches: 12. The germline V gene encodes CDR1 DFQATT and CDR2 SNEGSKA (reference sequence). The CDR3 DNA follows: TGCAGTGTTTTTCGCGGGGGGGCCCGGTACCAAGAGACCCAGTACTTC. Protein: CSVFRGGARYQETQYF.

This clonotype was seen ten or more times. The chain has TRBV5-1 and TRBJ2-7; TRBD2 agrees at 12 bases. Germline CDR1 and CDR2: SGHRS and YFSETQ. Trimming at V came to 3 bases and at J to 9 bases, leaving 4 bases not matched to a gene. The CDR3 is 13 residues long. The CDR3 sequence: CASSSGLAGWQYF. The CDR3 bases are TGCGCCAGCAGCTCCGGACTAGCGGGATGGCAGTACTTC.

The chain combines TRBV27 with TRBJ1-1; D is unresolved. V gave up 6 bases and J gave up 3 bases, with 11 bases separating them. The germline V gene has CDR1 MNHEY and CDR2 SMNVEV (reference sequence). This CDR3 contains 13 residues. The chain's CDR3 is CASRSGRYTEAFF. CDR3 nucleotides: TGTGCCAGCAGATCCGGGAGGTACACTGAAGCTTTCTTT.

Ten or more counts support this clonotype. The rearrangement uses TRBV20-1 and TRBJ2-2, with D tentatively TRBD2 (6 bases). The V gene's germline CDR1 is DFQATT and CDR2 SNEGSKA (reference sequence). This CDR3 is built from 14 residues. The V and J ends lost 5 bases and 0 bases respectively, with 10 bases between them. For the CDR3, the DNA is TGCAGTGCTGGAGGGACTGCGAACACCGGGGAGCTGTTTTTT. Amino acids: CSAGGTANTGELFF.

V and J are TRBV7-8 and TRBJ2-5; D is unresolved. Germline assignment: CDR1 SGHVS and CDR2 FQNEAQ. V shed 2 bases and J shed 3 bases, with 7 bases lying between them. The CDR3 length is 13 residues. CDR3 nucleotides: TGTGCCAGCAGCTTACAACGGGAAGAGACCCAGTACTTC. Encoded protein: CASSLQREETQYF.

Ten or more counts support this clonotype. V is TRBV20-1 and J is TRBJ2-7, with TRBD1 matching over 9 bases. The length of the CDR3 is 14 residues. Losses at the gene ends were 4 bases for V and 2 bases for J; bases not matched to a gene: 6. CDR1 and CDR2 (germline): DFQATT, SNEGSKA (reference sequence). The CDR3 here is CSAIDRGGAYEQYF. CDR3 DNA sequence: TGCAGTGCTATAGACAGGGGGGGAGCCTACGAGCAGTACTTC.

This clonotype was recorded a few times. The genes are TRBV4-1 and TRBJ1-1, with D possibly matching TRBD1 (5 bases). Between the trimmed V and J ends, which lost 0 bases and 5 bases, there was a span of 16 bases. The germline gives CDR1 MGHRA, CDR2 YSYEKL. The CDR3 extends over 16 amino acids. CDR3 amino acids: CASSQDRFGGRTEAFF. CDR3 coding DNA: TGCGCCAGCAGCCAAGACCGGTTTGGGGGAAGAACTGAAGCTTTCTTT.